This is a list of T cell receptor beta chains from one sample in a study of blood T cells in healthy people across ages. TCRdb re-analysed the 5' RACE reads in MiXCR, keeping a single row per CDR3 protein. Here the sample spans approximately 800,000 distinct CDR3 sequences, 58% being singletons. The material sequenced was blood. These TCRs come from a man aged 25 to 40 in good health. CDR3s include the opening cysteine and the closing phenylalanine or tryptophan. The D gene is left open where the match is weak. The size field is filled for only some rows; it gives once, few, many or a size class.

D gene	V gene	J gene	clone size	CDR3 protein	CDR3 DNA
NA	TRBV20-1	TRBJ2-7	NA	CSARDPVTRPSYEQYF	TGCAGTGCTAGAGATCCAGTAACAAGGCCCAGCTACGAGCAGTACTTC
TRBD2	TRBV7-2	TRBJ2-7	NA	CASSLLAGDRYEQYF	TGTGCCAGCAGCTTACTAGCGGGAGACCGCTACGAGCAGTACTTC
NA	TRBV7-2	TRBJ2-6	NA	CASSFSGPTVSGANVLTF	TGTGCCAGCAGCTTCTCAGGACCGACGGTCTCTGGGGCCAACGTCCTGACTTTC
NA	TRBV20-1	TRBJ2-1	NA	CSARAGLVFDEQFF	TGCAGTGCTAGAGCCGGTCTGGTTTTCGATGAGCAGTTCTTC
NA	TRBV10-3	TRBJ2-2	NA	CAIRTNRVNTGELFF	TGTGCCATCAGGACAAATCGGGTGAACACCGGGGAGCTGTTTTTT
NA	TRBV4-3	TRBJ1-1	NA	CASSRDDTTEAFF	TGCGCCAGCAGCCGTGATGACACGACTGAAGCTTTCTTT
NA	TRBV14	TRBJ2-7	once	CASSPRQGLIYEQYF	TGTGCCAGCAGCCCCCGCCAGGGGCTAATTTACGAGCAGTACTTC
NA	TRBV6-5	TRBJ2-1	NA	CASSYSRTGNNEQFF	TGTGCCAGCAGTTACTCGAGAACAGGGAACAATGAGCAGTTCTTC
TRBD1	TRBV20-1	TRBJ1-6	NA	CSAGDRGNSPLHF	TGCAGTGCGGGGGACAGGGGGAATTCACCCCTCCACTTT
NA	TRBV28	TRBJ2-3	NA	CASSVDLLGTDTQYF	TGTGCCAGCAGTGTCGACCTACTAGGTACAGATACGCAGTATTTT
NA	TRBV7-2	TRBJ2-1	few	CASRAGTPTYNEQFF	TGTGCCAGCAGGGCCGGGACTCCAACCTACAATGAGCAGTTCTTC
NA	TRBV14	TRBJ1-2	NA	CASSPYNLPNYGYTF	TGTGCCAGCAGCCCTTACAACCTCCCGAACTATGGCTACACCTTC
NA	TRBV27	TRBJ2-4	NA	CASSPYLEGNNEQYF	TGTGCCAGCAGCCCCTATCTTGAGGGAAACAATGAGCAGTACTTC
NA	TRBV4-3	TRBJ2-5	few	CASSQDRAGAQETQYF	TGCGCCAGCAGCCAAGATAGGGCCGGGGCCCAAGAGACCCAGTACTTC
TRBD2	TRBV27	TRBJ2-5	NA	CASSLSASGGKTQYF	TGTGCCAGCAGTTTATCTGCTAGCGGGGGAAAGACCCAGTACTTC
NA	TRBV20-1	TRBJ2-7	NA	CGASSGDWDREQYF	TGCGGTGCTAGCTCCGGGGACTGGGATCGCGAGCAGTACTTC
NA	TRBV4-3	TRBJ2-1	NA	CASSLLASNEQFF	TGCGCCAGCAGCCTCCTAGCCTCCAATGAGCAGTTCTTC
NA	TRBV4-1	TRBJ1-5	NA	CASSNGGYSNQPQHF	TGCGCCAGCAGCAACGGGGGTTATAGCAATCAGCCCCAGCATTTT
NA	TRBV5-5	TRBJ2-7	few	CASSLQQGLSYEQYF	TGTGCCAGCAGCTTACAACAGGGCCTCTCCTACGAGCAGTACTTC
NA	TRBV6-1	TRBJ2-3	NA	CASSEVFTDTQYF	TGTGCCAGCAGTGAAGTCTTCACAGATACGCAGTATTTT
TRBD1	TRBV7-9	TRBJ1-2	few	CASSLGQASYGYTF	TGTGCCAGCAGCTTGGGACAGGCAAGCTATGGCTACACCTTC
TRBD2	TRBV30	TRBJ2-5	NA	CAWSRGPGAGEETQYF	TGTGCCTGGAGTCGTGGGCCGGGAGCGGGAGAAGAGACCCAGTACTTC
NA	TRBV28	TRBJ1-5	NA	CASSSLSYSNQPQHF	TGTGCCAGCAGTTCCCTCAGTTATAGCAATCAGCCCCAGCATTTT
TRBD2	TRBV4-3	TRBJ2-7	NA	CASSQWGGYEQYF	TGCGCCAGCAGCCAATGGGGAGGGTACGAGCAGTACTTC
NA	TRBV6-2/TRBV6-3	TRBJ1-2	NA	CASNAGVHYGYTF	TGTGCCAGCAACGCCGGGGTTCACTATGGCTACACCTTC
NA	TRBV6-5	TRBJ2-5	NA	CASRGYEETQYF	TGTGCCAGCAGAGGTTATGAAGAGACCCAGTACTTC
NA	TRBV2	TRBJ1-2	NA	CASSPYRTNYGYTF	TGTGCCAGCAGTCCCTACAGGACCAACTATGGCTACACCTTC
NA	TRBV12-3/TRBV12-4	TRBJ1-4	NA	CASRRYDEKLFF	TGTGCCAGCAGGCGCTATGATGAAAAACTGTTTTTT
NA	TRBV10-3	TRBJ2-5	NA	CAISGPGTPKETQYF	TGTGCCATCAGTGGCCCAGGGACTCCAAAAGAGACCCAGTACTTC
TRBD2	TRBV10-2	TRBJ2-3	NA	CASSSGGGPFTDTQYF	TGCGCCAGCAGTTCGGGCGGGGGGCCATTCACAGATACGCAGTATTTT
TRBD1	TRBV29-1	TRBJ1-1	NA	CSLRQGGVNTEAFF	TGCAGCCTCCGACAGGGGGGGGTTAACACTGAAGCTTTCTTT
TRBD2	TRBV20-1	TRBJ2-5	NA	CSAFPQAGETQYF	TGCAGTGCTTTCCCTCAAGCGGGGGAGACCCAGTACTTC
NA	TRBV5-1	TRBJ2-5	few	CASSSDPGETQYF	TGCGCCAGCAGCTCCGACCCGGGTGAGACCCAGTACTTC
TRBD1	TRBV15	TRBJ2-2	NA	CATSRKRTGHTGELFF	TGTGCCACCAGCAGAAAACGGACAGGGCACACCGGGGAGCTGTTTTTT
NA	TRBV6-2/TRBV6-3	TRBJ2-4	NA	CASSYSSGNIQYF	TGTGCCAGCAGTTACTCGAGCGGAAACATTCAGTACTTC
NA	TRBV20-1	TRBJ2-7	NA	CSARWYRDEQYF	TGCAGTGCTAGATGGTATAGGGACGAGCAGTACTTC
TRBD2	TRBV9	TRBJ2-3	NA	CASSASGRADTDTQYF	TGTGCCAGCAGCGCTAGCGGGAGGGCCGACACAGATACGCAGTATTTT
NA	TRBV3-1	TRBJ2-4	NA	CASSQDLSLAKNIQYF	TGTGCCAGCAGCCAAGATCTCAGTTTAGCCAAAAACATTCAGTACTTC
TRBD2	TRBV7-9	TRBJ2-1	NA	CATLPLIRGLAGRDEQFF	TGTGCCACCTTACCCTTGATCCGGGGGCTAGCGGGCAGGGATGAGCAGTTCTTC
NA	TRBV7-2	TRBJ2-5	few	CASSLPGSGQTQYF	TGTGCCAGCAGCTTACCCGGGAGTGGGCAGACCCAGTACTTC
NA	TRBV4-2	TRBJ2-7	NA	CASSQEFSWNQVPSYEQYF	TGTGCCAGCAGCCAAGAATTTAGCTGGAATCAGGTCCCTTCCTACGAGCAGTACTTC
NA	TRBV7-2	TRBJ1-2	NA	CASSLVGENYGYTF	TGTGCCAGCAGCTTAGTTGGGGAGAACTATGGCTACACCTTC
NA	TRBV10-3	TRBJ2-2	NA	CAMREGANTGELFF	TGTGCCATGCGAGAGGGTGCGAACACCGGGGAGCTGTTTTTT
NA	TRBV11-1	TRBJ2-7	NA	CASSFSNRDPYEQYF	TGTGCCAGCAGCTTCTCGAACAGGGATCCCTACGAGCAGTACTTC
NA	TRBV2	TRBJ2-3	NA	CASSEVGPGYTDTQYF	TGTGCCAGCAGTGAAGTGGGACCAGGCTACACAGATACGCAGTATTTT
TRBD1	TRBV5-1	TRBJ2-7	few	CASSWMVPDRAEQYF	TGCGCCAGCAGCTGGATGGTGCCTGACAGGGCCGAGCAGTACTTC
NA	TRBV7-2	TRBJ2-5	few	CASSSRDPSETQYF	TGTGCCAGCAGCTCTCGGGACCCCTCGGAGACCCAGTACTTC
TRBD1	TRBV4-3	TRBJ1-2	few	CASSQDLGQGVYGYTF	TGCGCCAGCAGCCAAGATTTGGGACAGGGAGTCTATGGCTACACCTTC
TRBD2	TRBV20-1	TRBJ2-3	once	CSATSGGPTDTQYF	TGCAGTGCCACTAGCGGAGGTCCCACAGATACGCAGTATTTT
NA	TRBV5-4	TRBJ2-7	NA	CASTSLGNEQYF	TGTGCCAGCACATCATTAGGGAACGAGCAGTACTTC
NA	TRBV7-2	TRBJ2-7	few	CASSLVMTIRGYEQYF	TGTGCCAGCAGCTTAGTCATGACGATCAGGGGCTACGAGCAGTACTTC
NA	TRBV10-2	TRBJ1-2	NA	CASSVGGVYYGYTF	TGCGCCAGCAGTGTGGGGGGAGTTTACTATGGCTACACCTTC
NA	TRBV12-3/TRBV12-4	TRBJ1-2	NA	CASSLWGNGYTF	TGTGCCAGCAGTTTATGGGGGAATGGCTACACCTTC
NA	TRBV20-1	TRBJ2-3	NA	CSAGGGNTDTQYF	TGCAGTGCTGGCGGCGGGAACACAGATACGCAGTATTTT
NA	TRBV6-1	TRBJ2-1	NA	CASSEPAGAMSYNEQFF	TGTGCCAGCAGTGAACCCGCTGGGGCAATGTCCTACAATGAGCAGTTCTTC
TRBD1	TRBV13	TRBJ2-1	NA	CASSLRGLTGMDEQFF	TGTGCCAGCAGCTTACGGGGCCTGACAGGGATGGATGAGCAGTTCTTC
NA	TRBV12-3/TRBV12-4	TRBJ2-7	NA	CASSYKGAYEQYF	TGTGCCAGCAGTTATAAGGGGGCCTACGAGCAGTACTTC
NA	TRBV7-9	TRBJ2-3	once	CASRHTSTDTQYF	TGTGCCAGCAGACATACTAGTACAGATACGCAGTATTTT